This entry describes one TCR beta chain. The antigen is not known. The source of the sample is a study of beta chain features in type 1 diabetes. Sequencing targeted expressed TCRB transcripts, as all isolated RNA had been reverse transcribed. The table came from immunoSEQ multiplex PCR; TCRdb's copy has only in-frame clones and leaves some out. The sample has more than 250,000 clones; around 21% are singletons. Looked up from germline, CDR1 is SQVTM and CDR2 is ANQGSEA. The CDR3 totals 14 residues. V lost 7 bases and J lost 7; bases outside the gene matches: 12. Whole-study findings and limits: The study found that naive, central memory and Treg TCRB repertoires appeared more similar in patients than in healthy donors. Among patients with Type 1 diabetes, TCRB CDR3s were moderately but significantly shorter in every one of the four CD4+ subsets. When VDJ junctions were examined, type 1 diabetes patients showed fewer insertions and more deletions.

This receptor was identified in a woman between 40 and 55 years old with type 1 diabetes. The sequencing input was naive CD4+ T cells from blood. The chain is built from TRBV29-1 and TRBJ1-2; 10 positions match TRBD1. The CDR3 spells CSGGSTGGLSGYTF. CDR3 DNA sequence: TGCAGCGGGGGGTCGACAGGGGGCCTCTCTGGCTACACCTTC.